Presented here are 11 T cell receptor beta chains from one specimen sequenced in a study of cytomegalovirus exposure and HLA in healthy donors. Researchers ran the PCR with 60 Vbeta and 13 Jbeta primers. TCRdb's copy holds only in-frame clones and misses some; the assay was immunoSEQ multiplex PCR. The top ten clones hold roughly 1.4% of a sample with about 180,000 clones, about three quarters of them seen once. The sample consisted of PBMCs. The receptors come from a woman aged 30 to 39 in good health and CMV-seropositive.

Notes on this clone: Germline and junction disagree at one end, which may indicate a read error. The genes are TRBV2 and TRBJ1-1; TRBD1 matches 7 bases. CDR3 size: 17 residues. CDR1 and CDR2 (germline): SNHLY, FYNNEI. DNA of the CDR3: TGTGCCAGCGGTGAGAGTACCTGGGCAGGGGGGAACACTGAAGCTTTCTTT. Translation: CASGESTWAGGNTEAFF.

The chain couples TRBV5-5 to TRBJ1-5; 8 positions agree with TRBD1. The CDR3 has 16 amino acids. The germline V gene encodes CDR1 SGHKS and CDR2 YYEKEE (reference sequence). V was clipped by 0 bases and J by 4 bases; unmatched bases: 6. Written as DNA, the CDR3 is TGTGCCAGCAGCTTGGGGACAGGGTTTGGGAATCAGCCCCAGCATTTT. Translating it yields CASSLGTGFGNQPQHF.

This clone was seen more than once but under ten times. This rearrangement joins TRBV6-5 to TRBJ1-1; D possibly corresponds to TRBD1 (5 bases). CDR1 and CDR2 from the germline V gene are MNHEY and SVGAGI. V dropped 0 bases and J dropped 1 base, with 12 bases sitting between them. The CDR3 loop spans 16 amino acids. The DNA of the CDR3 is TGTGCCAGCAGTTACTCGGGGGGGTTCGGGAACACTGAAGCTTTCTTT. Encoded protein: CASSYSGGFGNTEAFF.

CDR3: CASSLQGQETQYF. The CDR3 DNA follows: TGTGCCAGCAGTCTACAGGGGCAAGAGACCCAGTACTTC. The V and J genes are TRBV27 and TRBJ2-5, with 7 bases fitting TRBD1. V gave up 5 bases and J gave up 2 bases; unmatched junction bases: 2. CDR1 and CDR2 from the germline V gene are MNHEY and SMNVEV (reference sequence). The CDR3 runs to 13 residues.

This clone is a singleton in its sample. The CDR3 region has the DNA TGCAGCGTTGAAATTTTCCGAGGAGATGGCCAGTACTTC. This translates into CSVEIFRGDGQYF. The rearrangement links TRBV29-1 to TRBJ2-5, with no clear D. Germline V gives CDR1 SQVTM, CDR2 ANQGSEA. The CDR3 length is 13 residues. Trimming left V 2 bases short and J 10 bases short, with 17 bases between.

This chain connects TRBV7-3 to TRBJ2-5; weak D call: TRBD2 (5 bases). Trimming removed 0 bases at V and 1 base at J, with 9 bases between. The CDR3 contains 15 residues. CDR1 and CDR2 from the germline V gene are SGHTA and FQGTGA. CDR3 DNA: TGTGCCAGCAGCTTAACCGGGATCAGCCAAGAGACCCAGTACTTC. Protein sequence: CASSLTGISQETQYF.

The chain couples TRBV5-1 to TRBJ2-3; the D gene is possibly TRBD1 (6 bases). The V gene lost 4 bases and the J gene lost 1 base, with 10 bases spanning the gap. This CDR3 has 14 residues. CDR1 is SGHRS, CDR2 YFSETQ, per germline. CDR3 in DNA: TGCGCCAGCAGCCCCAGGACAGGCACAGATACGCAGTATTTT. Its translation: CASSPRTGTDTQYF.

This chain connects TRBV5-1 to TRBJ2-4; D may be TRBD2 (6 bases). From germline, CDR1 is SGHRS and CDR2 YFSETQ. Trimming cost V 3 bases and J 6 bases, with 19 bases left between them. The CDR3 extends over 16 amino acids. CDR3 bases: TGCGCCAGCAGCTCGGGCCCCCAGGGAGGAGGAAACATTCAGTACTTC. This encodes CASSSGPQGGGNIQYF. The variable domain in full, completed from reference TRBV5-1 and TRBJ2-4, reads KAGVTQTPRYLIKTRGQQVTLSCSPISGHRSVSWYQQTPGQGLQFLFEYFSETQRNKGNFPGRFSGRQFSNSRSEMNVSTLELGDSALYLCASSSGPQGGGNIQYFGAGTRLSVL.

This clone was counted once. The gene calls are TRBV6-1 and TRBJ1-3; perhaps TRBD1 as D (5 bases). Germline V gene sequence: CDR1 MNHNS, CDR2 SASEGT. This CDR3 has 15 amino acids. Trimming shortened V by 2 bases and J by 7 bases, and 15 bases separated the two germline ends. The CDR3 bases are TGTGCCAGCAGTGAATGGGGGGAAGTGGGGAACACCATATATTTT. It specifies CASSEWGEVGNTIYF.

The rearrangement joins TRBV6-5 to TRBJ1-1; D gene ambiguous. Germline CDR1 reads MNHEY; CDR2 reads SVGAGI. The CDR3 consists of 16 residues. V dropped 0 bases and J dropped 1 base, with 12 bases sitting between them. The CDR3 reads CASSYSFVQANTEAFF. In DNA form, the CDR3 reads TGTGCCAGCAGTTACTCGTTTGTTCAAGCGAACACTGAAGCTTTCTTT.

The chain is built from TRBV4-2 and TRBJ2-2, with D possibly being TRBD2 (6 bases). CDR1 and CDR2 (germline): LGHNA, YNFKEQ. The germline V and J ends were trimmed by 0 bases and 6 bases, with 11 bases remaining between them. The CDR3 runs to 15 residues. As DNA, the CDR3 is TGTGCCAGCAGCCAAGAGACTAGTTACGCCGGGGAGCTGTTTTTT. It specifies CASSQETSYAGELFF.